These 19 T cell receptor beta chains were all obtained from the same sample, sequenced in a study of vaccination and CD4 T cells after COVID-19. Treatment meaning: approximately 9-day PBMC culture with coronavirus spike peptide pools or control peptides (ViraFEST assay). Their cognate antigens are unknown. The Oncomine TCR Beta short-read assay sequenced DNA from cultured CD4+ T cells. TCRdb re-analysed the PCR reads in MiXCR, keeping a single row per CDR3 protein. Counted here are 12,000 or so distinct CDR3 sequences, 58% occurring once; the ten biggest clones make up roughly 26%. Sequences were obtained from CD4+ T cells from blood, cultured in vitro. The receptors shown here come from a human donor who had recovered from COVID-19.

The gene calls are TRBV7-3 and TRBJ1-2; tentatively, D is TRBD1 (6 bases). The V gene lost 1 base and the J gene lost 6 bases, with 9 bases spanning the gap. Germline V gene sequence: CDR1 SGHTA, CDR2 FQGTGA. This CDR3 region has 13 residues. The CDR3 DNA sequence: TGTGCCAGCAGCTTAAGGCAGGGGCATGGCTACACCTTC. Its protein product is CASSLRQGHGYTF.

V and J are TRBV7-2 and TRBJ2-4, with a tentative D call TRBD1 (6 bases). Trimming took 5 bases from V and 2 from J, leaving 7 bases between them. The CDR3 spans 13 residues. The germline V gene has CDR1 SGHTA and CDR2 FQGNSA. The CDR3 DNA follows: TGTGCCAGCAGCCAGGGGACCAAAAACATTCAGTACTTC. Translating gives CASSQGTKNIQYF. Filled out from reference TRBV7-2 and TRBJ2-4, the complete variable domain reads GAGVSQSPSNKVTEKGKDVELRCDPISGHTALYWYRQSLGQGLEFLIYFQGNSAPDKSGLPSDRFSAERTGGSVSTLTIQRTQQEDSAVYLCASSQGTKNIQYFGAGTRLSVL.

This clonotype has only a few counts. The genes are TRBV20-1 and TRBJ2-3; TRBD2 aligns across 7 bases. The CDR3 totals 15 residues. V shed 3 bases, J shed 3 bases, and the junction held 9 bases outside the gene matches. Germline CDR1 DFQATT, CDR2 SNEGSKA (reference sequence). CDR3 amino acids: CSARGVGEGTDTQYF. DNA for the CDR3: TGCAGTGCTAGGGGTGTAGGGGAGGGGACAGATACGCAGTATTTT.

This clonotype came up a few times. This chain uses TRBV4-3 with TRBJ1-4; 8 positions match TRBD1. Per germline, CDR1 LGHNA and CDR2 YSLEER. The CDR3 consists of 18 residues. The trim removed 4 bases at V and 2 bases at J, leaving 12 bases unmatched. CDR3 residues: CASSLGQGGASTNEKLFF. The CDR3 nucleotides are TGCGCCAGCAGCCTTGGACAGGGTGGGGCGAGCACTAATGAAAAACTGTTTTTT.

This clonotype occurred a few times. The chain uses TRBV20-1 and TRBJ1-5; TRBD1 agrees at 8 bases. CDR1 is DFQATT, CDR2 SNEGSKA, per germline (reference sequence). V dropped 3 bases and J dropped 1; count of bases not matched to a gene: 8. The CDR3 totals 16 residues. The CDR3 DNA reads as TGCAGTGCTAGTATCCAGGGGGCCTTGAGCAATCAGCCCCAGCATTTT. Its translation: CSASIQGALSNQPQHF.

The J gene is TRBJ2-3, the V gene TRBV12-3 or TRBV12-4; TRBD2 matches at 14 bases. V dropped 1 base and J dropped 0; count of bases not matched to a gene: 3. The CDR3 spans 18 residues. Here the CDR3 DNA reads TGTGCCAGCAGTTTAGGGACTAGCGGGGGGCCTAGCACAGATACGCAGTATTTT. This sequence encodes CASSLGTSGGPSTDTQYF.

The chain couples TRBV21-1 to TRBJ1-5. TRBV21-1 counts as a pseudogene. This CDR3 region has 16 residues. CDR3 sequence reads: CASSPSNQVINQPQHF. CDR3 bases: TGTGCCAGCAGCCCCTCGAATCAGGTTATCAATCAGCCCCAGCATTTT.

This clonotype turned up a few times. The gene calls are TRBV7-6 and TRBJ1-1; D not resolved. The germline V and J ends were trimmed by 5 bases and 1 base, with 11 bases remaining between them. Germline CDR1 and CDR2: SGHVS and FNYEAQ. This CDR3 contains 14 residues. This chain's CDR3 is CASSARDGNTEAFF. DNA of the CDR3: TGTGCCAGCAGCGCCCGAGACGGGAACACTGAAGCTTTCTTT.

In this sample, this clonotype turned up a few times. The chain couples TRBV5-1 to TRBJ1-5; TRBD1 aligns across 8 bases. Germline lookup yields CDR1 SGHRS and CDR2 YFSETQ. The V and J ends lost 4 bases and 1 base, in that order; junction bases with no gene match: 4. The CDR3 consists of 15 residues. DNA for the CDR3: TGCGCCAGCAGCCCCTGGACAGGGAGCAATCAGCCCCAGCATTTT. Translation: CASSPWTGSNQPQHF.

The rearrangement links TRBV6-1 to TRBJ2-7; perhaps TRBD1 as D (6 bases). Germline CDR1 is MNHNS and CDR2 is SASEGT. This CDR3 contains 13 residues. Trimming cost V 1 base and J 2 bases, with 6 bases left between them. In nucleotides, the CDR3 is TGTGCCAGCAGTGAAGAGGGGGCCTACGAGCAGTACTTC. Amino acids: CASSEEGAYEQYF.

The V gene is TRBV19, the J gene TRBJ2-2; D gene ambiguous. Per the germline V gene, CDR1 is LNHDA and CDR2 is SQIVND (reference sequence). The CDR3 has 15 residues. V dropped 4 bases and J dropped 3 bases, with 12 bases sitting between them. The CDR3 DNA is TGTGCCAGTAGTACATTAGACTTATACACCGGGGAGCTGTTTTTT. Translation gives CASSTLDLYTGELFF.

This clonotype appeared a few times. CDR3 sequence: CSARGPGGYNSPLHF. CDR3 DNA sequence: TGCAGTGCTAGAGGCCCAGGGGGTTATAATTCACCCCTCCACTTT. The J gene is TRBJ1-6, the V gene TRBV20-1; TRBD1 aligns across 7 bases. The CDR3 runs to 15 residues. The V segment lost 1 base and the J segment 4 bases; nucleotides outside the gene matches: 4. Germline V CDR1 and CDR2: DFQATT, SNEGSKA (reference sequence).

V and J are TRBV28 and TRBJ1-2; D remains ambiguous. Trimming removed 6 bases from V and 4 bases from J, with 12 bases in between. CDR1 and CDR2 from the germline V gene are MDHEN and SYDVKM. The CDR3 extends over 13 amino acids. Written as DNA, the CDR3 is TGTGCCAGCAGCTCAAGAACAGTCTATGGCTACACCTTC. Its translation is CASSSRTVYGYTF.

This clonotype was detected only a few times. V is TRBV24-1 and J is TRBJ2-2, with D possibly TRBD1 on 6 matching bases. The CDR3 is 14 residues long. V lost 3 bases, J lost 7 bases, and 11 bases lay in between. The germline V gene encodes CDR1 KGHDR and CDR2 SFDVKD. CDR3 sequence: CATSDSTGRGELFF. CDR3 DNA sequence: TGTGCCACCAGTGATAGCACAGGGCGCGGGGAGCTGTTTTTT.

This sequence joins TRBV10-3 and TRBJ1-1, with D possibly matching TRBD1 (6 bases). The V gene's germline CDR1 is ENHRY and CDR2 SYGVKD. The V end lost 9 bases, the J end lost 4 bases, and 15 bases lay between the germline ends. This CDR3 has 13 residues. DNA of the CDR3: TGTGCCATACGTGGGGAGGGGGGCACTGAAGCTTTCTTT. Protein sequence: CAIRGEGGTEAFF.

In DNA, the CDR3 is TGTGCCAGCAGCTTAGTCCGGGGGGCAGGGGGCAGCTATGGCTACACCTTC. It translates to CASSLVRGAGGSYGYTF. This sequence joins TRBV7-2 and TRBJ1-2; TRBD1 agrees at 8 bases. Looked up from germline, CDR1 is SGHTA and CDR2 is FQGNSA. The J segment lost 4 bases and the V segment lost 1 base, leaving 11 bases of the junction unmatched. The CDR3 covers 17 residues.

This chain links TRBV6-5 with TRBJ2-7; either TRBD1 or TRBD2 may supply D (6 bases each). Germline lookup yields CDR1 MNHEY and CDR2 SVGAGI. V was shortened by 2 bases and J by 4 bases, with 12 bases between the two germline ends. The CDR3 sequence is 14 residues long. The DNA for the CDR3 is TGTGCCAGCAGTTACGGGGGGCCTCAGTACGAGCAGTACTTC. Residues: CASSYGGPQYEQYF.

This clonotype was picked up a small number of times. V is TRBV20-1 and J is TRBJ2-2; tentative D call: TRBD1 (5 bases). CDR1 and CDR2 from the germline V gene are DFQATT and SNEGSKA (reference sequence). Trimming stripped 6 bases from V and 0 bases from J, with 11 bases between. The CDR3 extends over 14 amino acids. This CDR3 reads CSATKGSNTGELFF. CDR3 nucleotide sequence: TGCAGTGCCACTAAGGGGTCGAACACCGGGGAGCTGTTTTTT.

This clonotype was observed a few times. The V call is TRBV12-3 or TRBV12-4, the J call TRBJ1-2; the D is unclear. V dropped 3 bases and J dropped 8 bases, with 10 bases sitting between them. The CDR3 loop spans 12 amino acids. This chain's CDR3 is CASSLMTSGYTF. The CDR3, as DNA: TGTGCCAGCAGTTTGATGACATCGGGCTACACCTTC.